This paragraph reports one T cell receptor (beta chain). What it recognizes is unknown. The TCR alpha and TCR beta cDNA libraries, bearing sample barcodes and UMIs, were generated by 5'RACE using constant-segment primers. TCRdb ran MiXCR on the 5' RACE reads and lists one entry per CDR3 protein. The data hold about 440,000 distinct CDR3 sequences, with 15% to 25% observed a single time. This sample stems from a study of T-cell memory formation after mild COVID-19. Background on the study: The two donors had largely donor-specific TCR clusters. Study results and limitations: CD4+ contracting clones lay mainly in CM and EM, CD8+ ones in EMRA. A second wave expanding day 15 to 37 was CD4+-biased; contracting clones were balanced.

CDR3 length equals 14 residues. V shed 0 bases and J shed 6 bases, with 8 bases lying between them. Germline V gives CDR1 SGHTA, CDR2 FQGNSA. Sequencing was done on a sample of PBMCs or a T cell subset sorted from them (not recorded which). V and J are TRBV7-2 and TRBJ2-2; no clear D gene. This TCR came from an adult woman who had mild COVID-19 (a few samples of this study predate the infection). Cell type and time point are not known. For the CDR3, the DNA is TGTGCCAGCAGCTTAGCAGGGTTTGCCGGGGAGCTGTTTTTT. As protein: CASSLAGFAGELFF. Supplemented by reference TRBV7-2 and TRBJ2-2, the full variable domain reads GAGVSQSPSNKVTEKGKDVELRCDPISGHTALYWYRQSLGQGLEFLIYFQGNSAPDKSGLPSDRFSAERTGGSVSTLTIQRTQQEDSAVYLCASSLAGFAGELFFGEGSRLTVL.